This T cell receptor beta chain was identified in a study of regulatory T cells in long-lasting Graves disease. Documented time point: newly diagnosed GD, antithyroid drugs for less than 3 months. From PBMCs, RNA was extracted and then used to make the TCR library. The CDR3 spans 16 residues. Trimming pared 0 bases from V and 2 bases from J, leaving 12 bases between. Germline CDR1 is MNHEY and CDR2 is SVGAGI. For TCR beta, libraries came from iRepertoire HTBI primers and Arm-PCR of CDR3 regions. TCRdb used MiXCR to reprocess the multiplex PCR reads, holding one entry per CDR3 protein. Among about 530,000 distinct CDR3 sequences listed, about 15% were seen once. The same sample was also studied in work on T cells in Graves' hyperthyroidism and ophthalmopathy.

The sequencing here drew on peripheral blood mononuclear cells (PBMCs), taken at new diagnosis, from a patient treated with antithyroid drugs. This TCR was sampled from a woman aged 35-65 years with Graves disease. The V call is TRBV6-5, the J call TRBJ2-3, with D unresolved. The CDR3 protein is CASSYSISRVTDTQYF. The CDR3 DNA reads as TGTGCCAGCAGTTACTCGATAAGTAGGGTCACAGATACGCAGTATTTT.